The sequence of this TCR beta chain was determined in a study of T cells in Graves' hyperthyroidism and ophthalmopathy (dated by TCRdb to about 2019). Regarding the complete study: Peripheral blood samples were taken at initial diagnosis, before any treatment was given. TCR V-J signatures able to tell the groups apart were searched for in a discovery cohort of 100 patients, of whom under 45 had Graves' ophthalmopathy and some 60 had stable Graves' hyperthyroidism. An independent validation cohort of under 20 hyperthyroidism patients and about 15 patients who later progressed to ophthalmopathy tested prospective prediction of ophthalmopathy. For training and testing, the 95 to 100 patients in the discovery cohort were randomly divided in a 7:3 ratio. In addition, the study compared T-cell repertoires in thyroid tissue and in blood from 6 or 7 Graves' hyperthyroidism patients. Once sampling was done, hyperthyroidism patients were given methimazole at a starting dose of 30 mg daily, whereas ophthalmopathy patients were given high-dose intravenous methylprednisolone. The paper reports TCR Vbeta CDR3 sequencing of over 120 peripheral blood samples: under 45 ophthalmopathy, 70 to 85 hyperthyroidism and approximately 17 progressor patients.

Amplification of TCR beta CDR3 regions was carried out from RNA transcripts. The first round of RT-PCR for the TCR CDR3 was performed with the HTBI primer set and the Qiagen OneStep RT-PCR kit. Libraries were constructed in a second round of multiplex PCR, after which size selection and purification were performed. Sequencing of the libraries was done on an Illumina HiSeq2000 using paired-end 100 bp reads. The source study handled its data this way. Raw data were processed with SOAPnuke, discarding reads with adapters, uncalled bases, mean Phred below 15, or no exact constant-primer or identifier match. High-quality paired reads were merged using COPE v1.2.5, and each unique nucleotide sequence was defined as a clonotype. Clonotypes were aligned to IMGT TRBV, TRBD and TRBJ reference segments using MiTCR v1.1. Only V-J combinations with frequency above 0.0001, covering 99% to 99.2% of repertoires, were analysed. A TCS score was defined as the ratio between F50 (clonal expansion) and ExV (chaos), using BLOSUM62-based TCRdist between CDR3 peptides within each V-J. Welch's t-statistics and random forest reduced around 550 V-J features to 10 to 15, which were used in a naive Bayes classifier (R e1071). TCRdb cleaned the public reads at Q25 with fastp, built clones with MiXCR and kept in-frame beta chains. When rows share a CDR3 protein, they turn into one entry using the most common DNA and genes. The V and J calls here are based on TCRdb, not the publication. The sample table contains some 500,000 distinct CDR3 sequences; only one count was recorded for 15% to 20% of them. The ten largest clones add up to approximately 32% of the sample.

Ophthalmopathy patients had moderately to severely active disease, with a Clinical Activity Score of 3 or more, a NOSPECS grade of 4 or more, and a disease duration of less than 3 months. The study excluded patients with uncontrolled infections, other autoimmune diseases, pregnancy or lactation. Diagnoses were based on clinical symptoms, serum thyroxine and TRAb, thyroid ultrasound and orbital computed tomography. Ficoll-Paque density gradient centrifugation was used to isolate PBMCs from 8 to 10 ml of fresh peripheral blood. Total RNA was extracted with Trizol reagent, and quality was checked on an Agilent 2100 Bioanalyzer. From the germline V gene (reference sequence), CDR1 is LNHDA and CDR2 is SQIVND. Counted from cysteine to phenylalanine, this CDR3 has 18 amino acids. Solely the CDR3 DNA is kept, with 54 bases framed from the first base. V was cut back by 3 bases and J by 1 base, leaving a gap of 21 bases between them.

What the work shows at the level of the full study, not this receptor alone: Most expanded thyroid clonotypes (frequency above 0.001) were also detected in blood, a finding suggesting that blood repertoires may reflect thyroid immune responses. Sample size was not statistically predetermined, and investigators were not blinded to group allocation. In cross-validation, a model built on a 13 V-J signature told ophthalmopathy apart from stable hyperthyroidism with approximately 90% sensitivity and 81% to 82% specificity, and in testing the same model reached 80%/75%. In validation, the model predicted progression to ophthalmopathy with approximately 70% sensitivity and 72% to 85% specificity, a median of around six months before onset.

Comments on this clonotype: Its antigen target is currently unknown. Base qualities are not at hand, and no much larger clone is one base apart.

This sequence was found in a woman in her twenties or thirties with Graves' ophthalmopathy. The sequenced sample was blood. Recombination connected TRBV19 to TRBJ1-1; 6 matching bases give a weak D call of TRBD1. For the CDR3, the sequence is CASSILAGAEGWNTEAFF. The bases are TGTGCCAGTAGTATCTTGGCAGGGGCAGAGGGTTGGAACACTGAAGCTTTCTTT.